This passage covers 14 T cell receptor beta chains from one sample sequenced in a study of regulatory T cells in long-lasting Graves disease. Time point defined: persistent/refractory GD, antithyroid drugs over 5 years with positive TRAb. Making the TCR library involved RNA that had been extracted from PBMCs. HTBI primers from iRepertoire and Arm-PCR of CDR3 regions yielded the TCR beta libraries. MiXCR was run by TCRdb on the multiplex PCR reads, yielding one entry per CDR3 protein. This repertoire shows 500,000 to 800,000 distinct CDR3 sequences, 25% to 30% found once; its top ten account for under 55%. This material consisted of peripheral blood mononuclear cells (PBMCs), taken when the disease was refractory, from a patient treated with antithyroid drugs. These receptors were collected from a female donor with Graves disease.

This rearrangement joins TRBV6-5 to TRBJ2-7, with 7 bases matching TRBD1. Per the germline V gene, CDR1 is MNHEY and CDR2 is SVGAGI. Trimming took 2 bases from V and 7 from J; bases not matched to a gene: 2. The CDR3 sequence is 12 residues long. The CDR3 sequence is CASSYTGEEQYF. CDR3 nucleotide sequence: TGTGCCAGCAGTTACACAGGGGAAGAGCAGTACTTC.

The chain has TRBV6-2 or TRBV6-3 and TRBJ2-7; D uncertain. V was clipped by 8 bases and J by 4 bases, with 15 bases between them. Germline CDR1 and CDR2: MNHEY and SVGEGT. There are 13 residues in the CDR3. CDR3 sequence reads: CASSPPPPYEQYF. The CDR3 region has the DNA TGTGCCAGCTCACCACCGCCCCCTTACGAGCAGTACTTC.

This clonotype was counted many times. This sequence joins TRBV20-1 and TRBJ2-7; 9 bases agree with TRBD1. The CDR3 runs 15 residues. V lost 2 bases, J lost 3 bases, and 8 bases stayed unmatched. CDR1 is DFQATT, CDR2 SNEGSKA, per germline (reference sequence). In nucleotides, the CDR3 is TGCAGTGCTAGATCCCAGGACAGGGGAGGCTACGAGCAGTACTTC. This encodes CSARSQDRGGYEQYF.

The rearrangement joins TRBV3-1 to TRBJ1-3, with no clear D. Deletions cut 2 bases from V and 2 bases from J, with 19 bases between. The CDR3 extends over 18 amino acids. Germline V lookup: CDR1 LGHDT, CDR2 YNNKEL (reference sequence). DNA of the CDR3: TGTGCCAGCAGCCAATCACGGTTGGCTGGTAGACCTGGAAACACCATATATTTT. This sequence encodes CASSQSRLAGRPGNTIYF.

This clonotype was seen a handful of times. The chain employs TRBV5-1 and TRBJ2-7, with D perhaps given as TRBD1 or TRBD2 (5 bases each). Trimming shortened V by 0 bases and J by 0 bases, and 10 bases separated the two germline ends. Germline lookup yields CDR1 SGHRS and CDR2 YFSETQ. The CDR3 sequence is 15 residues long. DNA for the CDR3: TGCGCCAGCAGCTTGGCTAGGGGACGCTCCTACGAGCAGTACTTC. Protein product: CASSLARGRSYEQYF.

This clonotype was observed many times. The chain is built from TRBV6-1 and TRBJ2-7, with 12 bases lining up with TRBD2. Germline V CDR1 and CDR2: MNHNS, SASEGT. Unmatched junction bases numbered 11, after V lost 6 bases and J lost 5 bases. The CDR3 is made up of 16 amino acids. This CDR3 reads CASSSSTSGRSHEQYF. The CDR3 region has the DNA TGTGCCAGCAGCTCCTCTACTAGCGGGAGGTCCCACGAGCAGTACTTC.

The CDR3 region is CASSILQGARGYTF. In DNA form, the CDR3 reads TGTGCCAGCAGCATCCTTCAGGGGGCTCGTGGCTACACCTTC. This chain joins TRBV13 and TRBJ1-2; 8 positions match TRBD1. From germline, CDR1 is PRHDT and CDR2 FYEKMQ (reference sequence). V dropped 5 bases and J dropped 7; count of bases not matched to a gene: 9. This CDR3 spans 14 amino acids.

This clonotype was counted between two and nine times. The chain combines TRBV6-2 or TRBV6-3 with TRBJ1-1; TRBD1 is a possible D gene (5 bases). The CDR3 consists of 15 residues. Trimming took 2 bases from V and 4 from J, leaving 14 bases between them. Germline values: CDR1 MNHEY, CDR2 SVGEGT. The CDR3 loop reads CASSYIPGPSTEAFF. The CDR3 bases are TGTGCCAGCAGTTACATCCCGGGACCGAGCACTGAAGCTTTCTTT.

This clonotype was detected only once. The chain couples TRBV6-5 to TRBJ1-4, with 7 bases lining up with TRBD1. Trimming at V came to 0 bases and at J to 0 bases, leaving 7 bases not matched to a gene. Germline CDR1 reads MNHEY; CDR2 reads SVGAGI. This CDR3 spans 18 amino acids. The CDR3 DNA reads TGTGCCAGCAGTTACTCGGGGACAGATGAATCAACTAATGAAAAACTGTTTTTT. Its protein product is CASSYSGTDESTNEKLFF.

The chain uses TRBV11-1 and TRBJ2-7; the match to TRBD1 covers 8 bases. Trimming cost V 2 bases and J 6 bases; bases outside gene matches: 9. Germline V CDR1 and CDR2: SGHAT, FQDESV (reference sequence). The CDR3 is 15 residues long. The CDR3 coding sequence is TGTGCCAGCAGCTTAAAGTTGCAGGGGGCTGGCGAGCAGTACTTC. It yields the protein CASSLKLQGAGEQYF.

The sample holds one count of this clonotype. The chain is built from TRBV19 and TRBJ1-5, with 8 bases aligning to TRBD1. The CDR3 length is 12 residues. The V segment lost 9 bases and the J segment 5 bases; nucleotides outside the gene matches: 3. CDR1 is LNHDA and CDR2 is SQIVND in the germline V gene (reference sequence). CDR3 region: CASGTGHQPQHF. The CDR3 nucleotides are TGTGCCAGCGGGACAGGACATCAGCCCCAGCATTTT.

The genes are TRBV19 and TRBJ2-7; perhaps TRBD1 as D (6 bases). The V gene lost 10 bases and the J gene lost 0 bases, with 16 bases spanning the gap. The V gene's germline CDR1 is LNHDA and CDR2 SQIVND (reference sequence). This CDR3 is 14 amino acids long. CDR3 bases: TGTGCCACCTCCCCCCGGACAGCCTCCTACGAGCAGTACTTC. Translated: CATSPRTASYEQYF.

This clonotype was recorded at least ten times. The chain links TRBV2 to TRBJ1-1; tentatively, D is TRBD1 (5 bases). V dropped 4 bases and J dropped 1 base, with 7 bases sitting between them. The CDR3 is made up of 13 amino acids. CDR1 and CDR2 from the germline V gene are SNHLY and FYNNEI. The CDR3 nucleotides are TGTGCCAGCAGTGGGAGGGGGAACACTGAAGCTTTCTTT. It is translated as CASSGRGNTEAFF.

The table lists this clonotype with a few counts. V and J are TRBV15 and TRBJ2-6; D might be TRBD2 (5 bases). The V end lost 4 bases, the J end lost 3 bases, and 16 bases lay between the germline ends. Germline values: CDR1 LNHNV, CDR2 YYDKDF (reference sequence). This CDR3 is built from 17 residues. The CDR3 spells CATSTLAGQDGANVLTF. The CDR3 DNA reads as TGTGCCACCAGCACCCTCGCGGGCCAGGATGGGGCCAACGTCCTGACTTTC.